The 22 T cell receptor beta chains reported below all come from one sample, sequenced in a study of low-dose radiotherapy and immunotherapy resistance in tumors. Time point in this sample: before trial treatment. Alpha and beta chains were covered, as first-strand cDNA relied on TRAV- and TRBV-specific primers. TCRs were amplified for approximately 21 PCR cycles with a constant-region primer and V-primer adapter. Each CDR3 protein is one row after TCRdb ran MiXCR on the reads. The table has 85,000 to 100,000 distinct CDR3 sequences, 9.4% seen once. This specimen consisted of PBMCs, obtained before treatment. The receptors shown here come from a male donor with prostate cancer.

The chain uses TRBV2 and TRBJ2-2; 9 nucleotides agree with TRBD1. The germline V gene encodes CDR1 SNHLY and CDR2 FYNNEI. There are 13 residues in the CDR3. The V gene end was trimmed by 4 bases and the J gene end by 6 bases; junction bases not matched to a gene: 0. The DNA for the CDR3 is TGTGCCAGCAGTGGACAGGGGGCCGGGGAGCTGTTTTTT. It codes for CASSGQGAGELFF.

This clonotype showed up many times. This rearrangement joins TRBV7-2 to TRBJ1-5; D might be TRBD1 (5 bases). The CDR3 consists of 16 residues. The germline V and J ends were trimmed by 2 bases and 4 bases, with 15 bases remaining between them. The germline gives CDR1 SGHTA, CDR2 FQGNSA. The CDR3 here is CASSLLGWGPNQPQHF. CDR3 sequence (DNA): TGTGCCAGCAGCTTATTAGGGTGGGGCCCTAATCAGCCCCAGCATTTT.

This clonotype has at least ten counts. The V call is TRBV3-1, the J call TRBJ2-6; no clear D gene. Germline assignment: CDR1 LGHDT and CDR2 YNNKEL (reference sequence). The CDR3 has 13 residues. Trimming stripped 2 bases from V and 2 bases from J, with 1 base between. CDR3 amino acids: CASSQTGANVLTF. In nucleotides, the CDR3 is TGTGCCAGCAGCCAAACTGGGGCCAACGTCCTGACTTTC. Filled out from reference TRBV3-1 and TRBJ2-6, the complete variable domain reads DTAVSQTPKYLVTQMGNDKSIKCEQNLGHDTMYWYKQDSKKFLKIMFSYNNKELIINETVPNRFSPKSPDKAHLNLHINSLELGDSAVYFCASSQTGANVLTFGAGSRLTVL.

This clonotype was found many times. The rearrangement joins TRBV5-1 to TRBJ2-5; D perhaps matches TRBD2 (6 bases). The V and J ends lost 5 bases and 5 bases respectively, with 19 bases between them. The CDR3 is made up of 15 amino acids. The germline V gene encodes CDR1 SGHRS and CDR2 YFSETQ. In DNA, the CDR3 is TGCGCCAGCAGTAGATTCCGGACCGCGGGGGAGACCCAGTACTTC. The encoded protein is CASSRFRTAGETQYF. Variable domain in full (rest from reference TRBV5-1 and TRBJ2-5): KAGVTQTPRYLIKTRGQQVTLSCSPISGHRSVSWYQQTPGQGLQFLFEYFSETQRNKGNFPGRFSGRQFSNSRSEMNVSTLELGDSALYLCASSRFRTAGETQYFGPGTRLLVL.

This clonotype has at least ten counts. This chain uses TRBV18 with TRBJ2-5, with a tentative D call TRBD2 (5 bases). Germline lookup yields CDR1 KGHSH and CDR2 LQKENI. Trimming pared 6 bases from V and 5 bases from J, leaving 13 bases between. The CDR3 runs 13 residues. The CDR3 sequence: CASSTGKTETQYF. CDR3 in DNA: TGTGCCAGCTCGACGGGGAAAACGGAGACCCAGTACTTC.

This clonotype was counted at least ten times. This chain links TRBV28 with TRBJ2-3; D uncertain. V gave up 2 bases and J gave up 0 bases, with 12 bases separating them. The CDR3 is 16 amino acids. The germline V gene encodes CDR1 MDHEN and CDR2 SYDVKM. DNA of the CDR3: TGTGCCAGCAGTTTAATGCCGATTATTAGCACAGATACGCAGTATTTT. Translation: CASSLMPIISTDTQYF.

This clonotype was counted ten times or more. This rearrangement joins TRBV5-1 to TRBJ1-1, with no clear D. The germline V and J ends were trimmed by 4 bases and 0 bases, with 13 bases remaining between them. The CDR3 sequence is 15 residues long. Germline assignment: CDR1 SGHRS and CDR2 YFSETQ. The CDR3 sequence: CASSLRTPMNTEAFF. The CDR3 bases are TGCGCCAGCAGCCTAAGAACACCCATGAACACTGAAGCTTTCTTT.

This rearrangement joins TRBV9 to TRBJ1-5; D not resolved. This CDR3 comprises 17 residues. Trimming left V 6 bases short and J 7 bases short, with 26 bases between. The germline V gene has CDR1 SGDLS and CDR2 YYNGEE. CDR3 nucleotides: TGTGCCAGCAAAGGTCCCGAGGGAAGGCTTCTCGTCCAGCCCCAGCATTTT. This encodes CASKGPEGRLLVQPQHF. Drawing the rest from reference TRBV9 and TRBJ1-5, the complete variable domain is DSGVTQTPKHLITATGQRVTLRCSPRSGDLSVYWYQQSLDQGLQFLIQYYNGEERAKGNILERFSAQQFPDLHSELNLSSLELGDSALYFCASKGPEGRLLVQPQHFGDGTRLSIL.

The chain uses TRBV9 and TRBJ1-5; TRBD1 matches 7 bases. Germline loops: CDR1 SGDLS, CDR2 YYNGEE. The length of the CDR3 is 15 residues. V lost 0 bases to trimming and J lost 7 bases; unmatched junction nucleotides: 7. CDR3 coding DNA: TGTGCCAGCAGCGTAGGACAGGGCTGGGGCCAGCCCCAGCATTTT. This translates into CASSVGQGWGQPQHF.

This clonotype was seen many times. The chain couples TRBV20-1 to TRBJ2-3, with D possibly matching TRBD1 (5 bases). Germline CDR1 and CDR2: DFQATT and SNEGSKA (reference sequence). The CDR3 contains 12 residues. The ends were cut back, 6 bases at V and 1 base at J, with 8 bases in the middle. For the CDR3, the DNA is TGCAGTGCCCAGGGCCGCACAGATACGCAGTATTTT. This encodes CSAQGRTDTQYF.

This clonotype was found many times. The chain employs TRBV7-8 and TRBJ2-2, with D possibly being TRBD2 (6 bases). Germline CDR1 SGHVS, CDR2 FQNEAQ. V was trimmed by 5 bases and J by 6 bases, leaving 19 bases between them. The CDR3 has 16 residues. The CDR3 nucleotides are TGTGCCAGCAGCCAGGTGGAGGGATCGGTCGCCGGGGAGCTGTTTTTT. It is translated as CASSQVEGSVAGELFF.

This clonotype was detected many times. The CDR3 sequence is CASTQRLVPNTGELFF. The CDR3 nucleotides are TGTGCCAGCACCCAAAGACTAGTGCCGAACACCGGGGAGCTGTTTTTT. The chain uses TRBV27 and TRBJ2-2, with D possibly being TRBD2 (6 bases). Trimming left V 7 bases short and J 0 bases short, with 15 bases between. CDR3 length equals 16 residues. Germline V gives CDR1 MNHEY, CDR2 SMNVEV (reference sequence).

In this sample, this clonotype turned up many times. V usage is TRBV7-8 and J usage is TRBJ2-7; 8 bases are a match to TRBD1. The V and J ends lost 0 bases and 2 bases, in that order; junction bases with no gene match: 3. The CDR3 has 15 residues. Germline CDR1 reads SGHVS; CDR2 reads FQNEAQ. The CDR3 sequence: CASSLADRATYEQYF. CDR3 DNA sequence: TGTGCCAGCAGCTTAGCGGACAGGGCCACCTACGAGCAGTACTTC. Combining the CDR3 with reference TRBV7-8 and TRBJ2-7 gives the whole variable domain GAGVSQSPRYKVAKRGQDVALRCDPISGHVSLFWYQQALGQGPEFLTYFQNEAQLDKSGLPSDRFFAERPEGSVSTLKIQRTQQEDSAVYLCASSLADRATYEQYFGPGTRLTVT.

The J gene is TRBJ1-1, the V gene TRBV20-1, with a weak D call TRBD1 (6 bases). Per the germline V gene, CDR1 is DFQATT and CDR2 is SNEGSKA (reference sequence). The CDR3 contains 14 residues. V shed 0 bases and J shed 14 bases, with 22 bases lying between them. CDR3 DNA sequence: TGCAGTGCTAGAGATCGACAGGTCCTCTCAAAGGGCTTCTTT. Translating it yields CSARDRQVLSKGFF.

This clonotype was detected many times. This chain links TRBV11-2 with TRBJ2-5; no clear D. The CDR3 sequence is 14 residues long. Germline loops: CDR1 SGHAT, CDR2 FQNNGV. Between the trimmed V and J ends, which lost 7 bases and 1 base, there was a span of 13 bases. In DNA, the CDR3 is TGTGCCAGCACCCCGTGGCCGCGCCAAGAGACCCAGTACTTC. It translates to CASTPWPRQETQYF.

This clonotype was detected ten times or more. The chain recombines TRBV6-2 or TRBV6-3 with TRBJ2-6, with D possibly matching TRBD1 (5 bases). From germline, CDR1 is MNHEY and CDR2 SVGEGT. The V end lost 1 base, the J end lost 0 bases, and 25 bases lay between the germline ends. This CDR3 is built from 22 residues. DNA for the CDR3: TGTGCCAGCAGTTACTTTACGTTGGGGCGATCCGCCCTTACCTCTGGGGCCAACGTCCTGACTTTC. This codes for CASSYFTLGRSALTSGANVLTF.

This clonotype appeared many times. The rearrangement links TRBV20-1 to TRBJ2-2, with TRBD2 matching over 8 bases. Germline assignment: CDR1 DFQATT and CDR2 SNEGSKA (reference sequence). The ends lost 7 bases at V and 6 bases at J; junction bases unmatched: 7. This CDR3 region has 13 residues. CDR3 coding DNA: TGCAGTGGCTCGGGAGGGAGGGCCGGGGAGCTGTTTTTT. Protein product: CSGSGGRAGELFF.

This clonotype was recorded many times. The chain carries TRBV20-1 and TRBJ2-1; tentatively, D is TRBD2 (5 bases). The V end lost 0 bases, the J end lost 0 bases, and 15 bases lay between the germline ends. CDR1 is DFQATT, CDR2 SNEGSKA, per germline (reference sequence). The CDR3 length is 17 residues. CDR3: CSARDAASLRSYNEQFF. The CDR3 DNA follows: TGCAGTGCTAGAGATGCGGCTAGCCTCCGCTCCTACAATGAGCAGTTCTTC.

This clonotype was seen repeatedly, ten times or more. In DNA form, the CDR3 reads TGTGCCAGCAGCCCCGCGGGGAGCAACTATGGCTACACCTTC. It is translated as CASSPAGSNYGYTF. This sequence joins TRBV11-1 and TRBJ1-2, with D uncertain. There are 14 residues in the CDR3. Germline loops: CDR1 SGHAT, CDR2 FQDESV (reference sequence). The V end was cut by 5 bases, the J end by 2 bases, with 12 bases between.

Regarding this clonotype: A read error is the likely source, as a far larger clone sits one nucleotide away. The chain is built from TRBV20-1 and TRBJ2-7, with TRBD2 identical over 9 bases. Trimming removed 4 bases from V and 7 bases from J; junction bases left unmatched: 17. Germline V gives CDR1 DFQATT, CDR2 SNEGSKA (reference sequence). This CDR3 region has 16 residues. For the CDR3, the DNA is TGCAGTGCTACGAGGCTAACTAGCGGGTCCTACAATGAGCAGTACTTC. Translation: CSATRLTSGSYNEQYF.

This clonotype was found many times. Sequence at one end of the junction differs from germline and may be a read error. J is TRBJ2-1 and V is TRBV6-1, with 9 positions matching TRBD2. The CDR3 spans 12 residues. Germline V gene lookup returns CDR1 MNHNS and CDR2 SASEGT. The CDR3 nucleotides are TGCACGACTAGCGGTACGACCTATGAGCAGTTCTTC. Translated, it gives CTTSGTTYEQFF.

In its sample, this clonotype was seen many times. The chain is built from TRBV28 and TRBJ2-3; D is unresolved. The CDR3 is 16 amino acids. From germline, CDR1 is MDHEN and CDR2 SYDVKM. Trimming pared 4 bases from V and 2 bases from J, leaving 16 bases between. The CDR3, as DNA: TGTGCCAGCAGTTCGCGACCCACCTGGACCACAGATACGCAGTATTTT. This gives the protein CASSSRPTWTTDTQYF.